A selection of T cell receptor beta chains follows, all from one sample in a study of Graves' ophthalmopathy and Graves' hyperthyroidism. TCRdb re-derived calls from the multiplex PCR reads in MiXCR, one entry per CDR3 protein. The sample holds about 370,000 distinct CDR3 sequences, about 16% seen once. Sequenced input: peripheral blood. Every receptor here comes from a young woman with Graves' ophthalmopathy. The CDR3 runs from the conserved cysteine through the conserved F or W. The D gene is left open where the match is weak. Clone size, where shown, is once, few, many, or a class for clones that have expanded.

size,V,D,J,DNA,CDR3
many,TRBV24-1,TRBD1,TRBJ2-7,TGTGCCACCAGTGGAGGTCGGACAGGGGGCAACGAGCAGTACTTC,CATSGGRTGGNEQYF
once,TRBV20-1,-,TRBJ2-7,TGCAGTGCTAGCCCCAGGGGGGGGGAGCAGTACTTC,CSASPRGGEQYF
many,TRBV11-2,-,TRBJ1-2,TGTGCCAGCAGCTTAGATCCGAGGAGGTGGGGATATGGCTACACCTTC,CASSLDPRRWGYGYTF
few,TRBV6-2/TRBV6-3,-,TRBJ1-1,TGTGCCAGCAGTTACGGGCGGGGGACCACTGAAGCTTTCTTT,CASSYGRGTTEAFF
-,TRBV28,-,TRBJ2-2,TGTGCCAGCAGTCCTCTTGACGGCCGAGGGGACACCGGGGAGCTGTTTTTT,CASSPLDGRGDTGELFF
-,TRBV20-1,TRBD1,TRBJ1-6,TGCAGTGCTACTAGGGGGACAGGGTTTAATTCACCCCTCCACTTT,CSATRGTGFNSPLHF
few,TRBV7-8,-,TRBJ2-7,TGTGCCAGCAGCCCCCGGGTGGGGTGGGACGAGCAGTACTTC,CASSPRVGWDEQYF
many,TRBV10-3,-,TRBJ1-2,TGTGCCATCAGTGAGGAAGGGGTCGACTATGGCTACACCTTC,CAISEEGVDYGYTF
many,TRBV6-5,TRBD1,TRBJ1-2,TGTGCCAGCAGTATACTCGACAGGGTCAATGGGGGCTACACCTTC,CASSILDRVNGGYTF
few,TRBV6-1,-,TRBJ2-7,TGTGCCAGCAGGCCCGGGGCATCCTACGAGCAGTACTTC,CASRPGASYEQYF
many,TRBV7-2,-,TRBJ2-7,TGTGCCAGCAGGGCCGGGCCCAATGTTTGGGAGCAGTACTTC,CASRAGPNVWEQYF
-,TRBV20-1,-,TRBJ1-2,TGCAGTGCTGGTACCAACTATGGCTACACCTTC,CSAGTNYGYTF
-,TRBV19,-,TRBJ1-1,TGTGCCAGTAGTCTTGGGGCTAGGAACACTGAAGCTTTCTTT,CASSLGARNTEAFF
many,TRBV20-1,TRBD1,TRBJ1-1,TGCAGTGCTAGAGATCACCCGACAGGGAGGGTGAACACTGAAGCTTTCTTT,CSARDHPTGRVNTEAFF
many,TRBV20-1,TRBD1,TRBJ1-3,TGCAGTGCTATGAAACCGGGACAGATAACTGGAAACACCATATATTTT,CSAMKPGQITGNTIYF
many,TRBV7-2,-,TRBJ2-7,TGTGCCAGCAGCTCCCGGGACCCATCTAACTACGAGCAGTACTTC,CASSSRDPSNYEQYF
many,TRBV6-1,-,TRBJ1-2,TGTGCCAGCAGTGAATTCCAGGGAGCTAACTATGGCTACACCTTC,CASSEFQGANYGYTF
many,TRBV5-6,TRBD1,TRBJ1-5,TGTGCCAGCAGCATGGGACAGTCCCTAAGCAATCAGCCCCAGCATTTT,CASSMGQSLSNQPQHF
many,TRBV12-5,TRBD2,TRBJ2-2,TGTGCTAGTGGAACTAGCGGGAGGGCCCCCGGGGAGCTGTTTTTT,CASGTSGRAPGELFF
many,TRBV6-5,TRBD1,TRBJ1-1,TGTGCCAGCAGTTACGAGACAGGGACGTACACTGAAGCTTTCTTT,CASSYETGTYTEAFF
many,TRBV28,TRBD1,TRBJ2-2,TGTGCCAGCAGTTCGACAGGGGCTTACAACACCGGGGAGCTGTTTTTT,CASSSTGAYNTGELFF
few,TRBV18,-,TRBJ2-7,TGTGCCAGCTCACCACCGTATCAGGGTGCCTACGAGCAGTACTTC,CASSPPYQGAYEQYF
many,TRBV6-5,-,TRBJ1-5,TGTGCCAGCGCGGAAGGGTCAGGAGCGCAGCCCCAGCATTTT,CASAEGSGAQPQHF
many,TRBV7-8,-,TRBJ2-4,TGTGCCAGCAGCTTAGCACTGGAGGGGATCAAAAACATTCAGTACTTC,CASSLALEGIKNIQYF
many,TRBV28,-,TRBJ2-7,TGTGCCAGCAGGACGCTGAACGAGCAGTACTTC,CASRTLNEQYF
-,TRBV6-7,TRBD2,TRBJ2-7,TGTGCCAGCAGTTACGGTTGGACTAGCGGGAGTCCACACGAGCAGTACTTC,CASSYGWTSGSPHEQYF
few,TRBV28,-,TRBJ1-2,TGTGCCAGCAGTTTCGGAGTCAGGGGAGGCTACACCTTC,CASSFGVRGGYTF
many,TRBV25-1,-,TRBJ2-5,TGTGCCAGCAGTGGTCCTGGGACCCTGGGGACCCAGTACTTC,CASSGPGTLGTQYF
many,TRBV19,-,TRBJ1-1,TGTGCCAGTAGAACGACGGGGATCCTAGGGGAAGCTTTCTTT,CASRTTGILGEAFF
many,TRBV20-1,-,TRBJ1-1,TGCAGTGCCAGGGACGGGCACACTGAAGCTTTCTTT,CSARDGHTEAFF
many,TRBV30,TRBD2,TRBJ2-5,TGTGCCCGTCGGGAGGGCCGAGAGACCCAGTACTTC,CARREGRETQYF
many,TRBV6-2/TRBV6-3,-,TRBJ2-5,TGTGCCAGCAGTTACGCGGGGCTGGAGACCCAGTACTTC,CASSYAGLETQYF
many,TRBV7-2,-,TRBJ1-1,TGTGCCAGCAGCTTAATGGAGGTGGAGAGCCCTTTCTTT,CASSLMEVESPFF
many,TRBV6-1,-,TRBJ1-5,TGTGCCAGCAGACCCGACCCCAATCAGCCCCAGCATTTT,CASRPDPNQPQHF
-,TRBV11-3,-,TRBJ1-1,TGTGCCAGCAGCTTCGGAGTTTGGAACACTGAAGCTTTCTTT,CASSFGVWNTEAFF
few,TRBV20-1,TRBD2,TRBJ2-7,TGCAGTGGGGGCAGCGGGAACTACGAGCAGTACTTC,CSGGSGNYEQYF
many,TRBV4-2,-,TRBJ1-5,TGTGCCAGCAGCCAAGTGATAGCTAGCAATCAGCCCCAGCATTTT,CASSQVIASNQPQHF
many,TRBV28,TRBD2,TRBJ2-7,TGTGCCAGCAGCCCCCCGAGCGGGAGTCAGCAGTACTTC,CASSPPSGSQQYF
many,TRBV5-5,TRBD1,TRBJ1-1,TGTGCCAGCAGCTTGGCCAAGACAGGGGTCGGCCCTCAAGCTTTCTTT,CASSLAKTGVGPQAFF
many,TRBV9,TRBD1,TRBJ1-5,TGTGCCAGCAGCGTTCGGGGTACCGATAGGGACAGGGGCTTCAATCAGCCCCAGCATTTT,CASSVRGTDRDRGFNQPQHF
many,TRBV7-2,-,TRBJ2-5,TGTGCCAGCAGCTTAGGGTTGACTGAAGAGACCCAGTACTTC,CASSLGLTEETQYF
many,TRBV7-2,-,TRBJ1-2,TGTGCCAGCAGCCCCGGACAGAGCTACTATGGCTACACCTTC,CASSPGQSYYGYTF
many,TRBV18,-,TRBJ1-1,TGTGCCAGCTCACCACCCCGAGCAGGAATGAACACTGAAGCTTTCTTT,CASSPPRAGMNTEAFF
many,TRBV4-1,TRBD2,TRBJ2-7,TGCGCCAGCAGCCAAGGGACGGGAGGTACCTACGAGCAGTACTTC,CASSQGTGGTYEQYF
many,TRBV7-9,TRBD1,TRBJ2-7,TGTGCCAGCAGCTCGAAGACAGGGGCCTACGAGCAGTACTTC,CASSSKTGAYEQYF